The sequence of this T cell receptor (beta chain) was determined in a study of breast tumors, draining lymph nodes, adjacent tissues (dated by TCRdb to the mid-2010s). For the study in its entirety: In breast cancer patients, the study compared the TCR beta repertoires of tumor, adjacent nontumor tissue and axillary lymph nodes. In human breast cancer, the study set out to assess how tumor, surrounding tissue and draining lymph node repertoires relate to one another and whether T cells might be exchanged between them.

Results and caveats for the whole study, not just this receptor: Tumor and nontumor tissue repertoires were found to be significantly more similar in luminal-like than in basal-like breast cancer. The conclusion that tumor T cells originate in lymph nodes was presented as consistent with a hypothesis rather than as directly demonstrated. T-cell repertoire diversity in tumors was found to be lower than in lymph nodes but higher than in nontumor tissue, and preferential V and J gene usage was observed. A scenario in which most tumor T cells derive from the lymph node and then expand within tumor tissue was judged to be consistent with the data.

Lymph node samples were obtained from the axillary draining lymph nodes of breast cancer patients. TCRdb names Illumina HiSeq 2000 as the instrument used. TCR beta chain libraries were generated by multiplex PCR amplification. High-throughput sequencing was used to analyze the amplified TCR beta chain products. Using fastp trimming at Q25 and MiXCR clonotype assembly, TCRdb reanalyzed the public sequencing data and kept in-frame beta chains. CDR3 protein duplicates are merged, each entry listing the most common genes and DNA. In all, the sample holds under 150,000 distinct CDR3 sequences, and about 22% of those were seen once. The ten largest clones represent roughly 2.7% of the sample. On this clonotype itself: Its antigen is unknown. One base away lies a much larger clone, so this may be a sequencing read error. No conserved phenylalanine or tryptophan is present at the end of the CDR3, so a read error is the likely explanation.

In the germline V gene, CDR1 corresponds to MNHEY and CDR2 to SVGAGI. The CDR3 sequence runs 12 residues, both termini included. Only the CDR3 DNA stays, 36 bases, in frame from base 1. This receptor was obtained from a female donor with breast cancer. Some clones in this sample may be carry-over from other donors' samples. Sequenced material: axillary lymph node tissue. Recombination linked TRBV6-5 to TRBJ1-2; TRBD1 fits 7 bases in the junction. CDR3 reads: CPNRGRYYGYTL. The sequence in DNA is TGTCCGAATAGGGGGCGATACTATGGCTACACCCTC.